This T cell receptor beta chain was observed in a study of CD8 T cells in ankylosing spondylitis. This clonotype was detected only a few times. Its antigen is as yet unknown. Each CDR3 protein gets one entry after TCRdb re-called the 5' RACE reads with MiXCR. The table records about 330,000 distinct CDR3 sequences, 6.5% to 10% of them present only once. Study results and limitations: Disease-linked clones bore a CD8+ phenotype and were relatively rare in peripheral blood. The study identified a TCR beta motif of roughly eight highly homologous variants that appeared characteristic of ankylosing spondylitis blood. Significant enrichment of disease-linked clones was reported in matched ankylosing spondylitis synovial fluid.

The CDR3 has 13 residues. Trimming stripped 6 bases from V and 6 bases from J, with 15 bases between. Sequencing was carried out using blood, either unsorted or a sorted T cell fraction (not recorded which). The origin of this receptor is a male donor with ankylosing spondylitis. The chain couples TRBV12-3 or TRBV12-4 to TRBJ2-7; tentative D call: TRBD2 (5 bases). The CDR3 region is CASSRLQELEQYF. The CDR3 nucleotides are TGTGCCAGCAGCAGACTACAAGAACTCGAGCAGTACTTC.